Presented here are 15 T cell receptor beta chains from one specimen sequenced in a study of blood T cells in healthy people across ages. It was with a sample-barcoded 5' primer and a J-beta primer mix that a second PCR of roughly 6 to 12 cycles was run. TCRdb itself ran the 5' RACE reads through MiXCR, one entry per CDR3 protein. This table has about 1,500,000 distinct CDR3 sequences, roughly 30% appearing once. Sequenced input: blood. The receptor source for this set is a woman in her twenties or thirties in good health.

This clonotype has a handful of counts. J is TRBJ2-7 and V is TRBV14; TRBD1 matches at 8 bases. The DNA end is a closer match to TRBJ2-5, so the J assignment may be wrong. CDR3 length: 16 residues. Germline V gene lookup returns CDR1 SGHDN and CDR2 FVKESK. CDR3 nucleotides: TGTGCCAGCAGCTCCGGGCAGGGGGCGATTGGAGAGACCCAGTACTTC. Translation: CASSSGQGAIGETQYF.

This clonotype was detected only a few times. The V call is TRBV10-3, the J call TRBJ1-2; no clear D. The CDR3 loop spans 15 amino acids. Germline V CDR1 and CDR2: ENHRY, SYGVKD. Trimming pared 3 bases from V and 0 bases from J, leaving 11 bases between. CDR3 sequence (DNA): TGTGCCATCAGTGACGGGGAAGAATCTAACTATGGCTACACCTTC. This encodes CAISDGEESNYGYTF.

This clonotype was found many times. The V and J genes are TRBV5-1 and TRBJ2-6; no definite D call. Per the germline V gene, CDR1 is SGHRS and CDR2 is YFSETQ. Trimming left V 4 bases short and J 4 bases short, with 9 bases between. The CDR3 has 14 amino acids. In nucleotides, the CDR3 is TGCGCCAGCAGCCGACTCTGGGGGGCCAACGTCCTGACTTTC. Translated, it gives CASSRLWGANVLTF.

This clonotype was observed a handful of times. The V call is TRBV5-1, the J call TRBJ2-3; D is undetermined. The CDR3 is made up of 14 amino acids. The V and J ends lost 3 bases and 1 base respectively, with 9 bases between them. The germline V gene has CDR1 SGHRS and CDR2 YFSETQ. CDR3 amino acids: CASSYSDGTDTQYF. The CDR3 coding sequence is TGCGCCAGCAGCTACTCGGACGGCACAGATACGCAGTATTTT. Supplemented by reference TRBV5-1 and TRBJ2-3, the full variable domain reads KAGVTQTPRYLIKTRGQQVTLSCSPISGHRSVSWYQQTPGQGLQFLFEYFSETQRNKGNFPGRFSGRQFSNSRSEMNVSTLELGDSALYLCASSYSDGTDTQYFGPGTRLTVL.

This clonotype was counted at least ten times. The chain uses TRBV20-1 and TRBJ1-5; 8 bases align to TRBD1. The CDR3 runs 12 residues. Germline-derived CDR1 and CDR2 are DFQATT and SNEGSKA (reference sequence). Trimming removed 4 bases from V and 4 bases from J; junction bases left unmatched: 0. The CDR3 loop reads CSANRGNQPQHF. The CDR3 DNA is TGCAGTGCTAACAGGGGGAATCAGCCCCAGCATTTT.

V gene TRBV7-3 combines with J gene TRBJ2-5; D possibly corresponds to TRBD2 (6 bases). Germline V gene sequence: CDR1 SGHTA, CDR2 FQGTGA. The CDR3 covers 15 residues. The V gene lost 0 bases and the J gene lost 4 bases, with 12 bases spanning the gap. The CDR3 spells CASSLTSGVVETQYF. The CDR3 DNA follows: TGTGCCAGCAGCTTAACTAGCGGAGTTGTAGAGACCCAGTACTTC.

The CDR3 region is CASSSGREAEETQYF. CDR3 in DNA: TGTGCCAGCAGTTCTGGCAGGGAAGCAGAAGAGACCCAGTACTTC. The rearrangement uses TRBV12-3 or TRBV12-4 and TRBJ2-5; perhaps TRBD1 as D (5 bases). Trimming removed 4 bases from V and 3 bases from J, with 15 bases in between. This CDR3 is 15 amino acids long.

This clonotype was recorded many times. The V call is TRBV20-1, the J call TRBJ2-7; D remains ambiguous. Trimming shortened V by 6 bases and J by 4 bases, and 10 bases separated the two germline ends. CDR1 and CDR2 (germline): DFQATT, SNEGSKA (reference sequence). The CDR3 is 11 amino acids. The CDR3 spells CSASLGYEQYF. The CDR3 DNA is TGCAGTGCGAGCCTGGGGTACGAGCAGTACTTC.

In its sample, this clonotype was seen many times. The rearrangement uses TRBV5-5 and TRBJ2-1; 8 nucleotides agree with TRBD1. V lost 0 bases and J lost 4; bases outside the gene matches: 6. Germline V gives CDR1 SGHKS, CDR2 YYEKEE (reference sequence). This CDR3 region has 16 residues. CDR3 coding DNA: TGTGCCAGCAGCTTGGGGGGACAGGATTGGTACAATGAGCAGTTCTTC. This gives the protein CASSLGGQDWYNEQFF.

Ten or more counts support this clonotype. The CDR3 loop reads CSARRRRRVEAFF. CDR3 sequence (DNA): TGCAGTGCTAGACGTAGGAGGCGGGTGGAAGCTTTCTTT. V usage is TRBV20-1 and J usage is TRBJ1-1; D gene uncertain. The V end lost 2 bases, the J end lost 8 bases, and 15 bases lay between the germline ends. The CDR3 spans 13 residues. From germline, CDR1 is DFQATT and CDR2 SNEGSKA (reference sequence).

The chain links TRBV7-2 to TRBJ2-1, with 12 positions matching TRBD2. Germline V gene sequence: CDR1 SGHTA, CDR2 FQGNSA. The CDR3 covers 15 residues. J was trimmed by 7 bases and V by 5 bases; bases with no gene match: 6. CDR3 DNA sequence: TGTGCCAGCAGCAAGCTAGCGGGAGGGCGGAATGAGCAGTTCTTC. Its translation is CASSKLAGGRNEQFF.

This clonotype was counted between two and nine times. The chain uses TRBV5-5 and TRBJ1-2; D unresolved. Germline CDR1 and CDR2: SGHKS and YYEKEE (reference sequence). With 4 bases removed from V and 8 bases from J, the gap between germline ends came to 24 bases. The CDR3 totals 16 residues. CDR3 bases: TGTGCCAGCAGCGACCTTGGTAGGTCACCCACCCTAGGCTACACCTTC. Encoded protein: CASSDLGRSPTLGYTF.

Comment on this clonotype: The junction shows a germline mismatch at one end, possibly a read error. The genes are TRBV3-1 and TRBJ1-2; possible D gene TRBD1, 6 bases. Germline CDR1 and CDR2: LGHDT and YNNKEL (reference sequence). CDR3 size: 15 residues. The CDR3 coding sequence is TGTGCCAGCAGCCAAGATGGAGGGGGGCACTATGGCCACACCTTC. Residues: CASSQDGGGHYGHTF. The whole variable domain, remainder taken from reference TRBV3-1 and TRBJ1-2, is DTAVSQTPKYLVTQMGNDKSIKCEQNLGHDTMYWYKQDSKKFLKIMFSYNNKELIINETVPNRFSPKSPDKAHLNLHINSLELGDSAVYFCASSQDGGGHYGHTFGSGTRLTVV.

The table lists this clonotype with a few counts. A much more abundant neighbour one base away suggests this may be a read error. The gene calls are TRBV25-1 and TRBJ2-7; 9 bases fit TRBD1. Germline trimming cut 6 bases from V and 2 bases from J; bases unmatched to any gene: 5. Germline loops: CDR1 MGHDK, CDR2 SYGVNS. The CDR3 sequence is 14 residues long. For the CDR3, the DNA is TGTGCCAGCAGGGGGGGGACAGGGCCCTACGAGCAGTACTTC. Encoded protein: CASRGGTGPYEQYF.

Ten or more counts support this clonotype. The chain is built from TRBV5-1 and TRBJ2-1; 8 bases are a match to TRBD1. CDR3 size: 15 residues. The V gene end was trimmed by 3 bases and the J gene end by 8 bases; junction bases not matched to a gene: 10. CDR1 is SGHRS and CDR2 is YFSETQ in the germline V gene. CDR3 sequence reads: CASSSGQGAFDEQFF. The DNA for the CDR3 is TGCGCCAGCAGCTCCGGACAGGGAGCATTTGATGAGCAGTTCTTC.